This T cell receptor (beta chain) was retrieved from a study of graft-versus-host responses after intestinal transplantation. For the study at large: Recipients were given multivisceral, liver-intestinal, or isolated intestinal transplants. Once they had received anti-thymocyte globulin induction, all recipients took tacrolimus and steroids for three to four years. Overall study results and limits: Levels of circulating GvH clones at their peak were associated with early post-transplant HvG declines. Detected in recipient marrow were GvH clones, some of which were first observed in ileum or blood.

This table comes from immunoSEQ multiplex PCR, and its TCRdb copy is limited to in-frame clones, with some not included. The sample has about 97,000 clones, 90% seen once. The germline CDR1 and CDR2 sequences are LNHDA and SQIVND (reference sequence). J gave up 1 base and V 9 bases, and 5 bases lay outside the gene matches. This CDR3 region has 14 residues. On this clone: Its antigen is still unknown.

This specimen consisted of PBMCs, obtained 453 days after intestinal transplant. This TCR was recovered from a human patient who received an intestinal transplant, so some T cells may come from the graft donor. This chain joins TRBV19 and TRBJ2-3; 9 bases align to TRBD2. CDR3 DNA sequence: TGTGCCAGCACTAGCGGGCCTCGCACAGATACGCAGTATTTT. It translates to CASTSGPRTDTQYF.